A selection of T cell receptor beta chains follows, all from one sample in a study of a mutant IDH1 vaccine in newly diagnosed glioma. Clones were sequenced by immunoSEQ multiplex PCR, and TCRdb holds only the in-frame ones, with some missing. The repertoire holds some 87,000 clones, with about four fifths as singletons. The sample consisted of PBMCs, taken from a glioma patient treated with radiotherapy, temozolomide or both. Source of these receptors: a man aged 35 to 55 with glioma. CDR3s leave out the opening cysteine and the closing phenylalanine or tryptophan.

TRBJ1-4 TRBV11-2 ASSRAGQGNEKLF
TRBJ1-1 TRBV30 AWSVLGLSEAF
TRBJ2-7 TRBV6-1 ASSGDRGYEQY
TRBJ2-3 TRBV9 ASSVGTGLSTDTQY
TRBJ1-5 TRBV18 ASSPGGSQPQH
TRBJ1-2 TRBV7-2 ASSLGQGPNYGYT
TRBJ1-4 TRBV28 ASSLTGTGVNEKLF
TRBJ1-5 TRBV2 ASSLGTMQPQH
TRBJ1-4 TRBV30 AWSLLSTNEKLF
TRBJ1-1 TRBV19 ASSIDRKGAEAF
TRBJ2-5 TRBV9 ASSVAGAPQETQY
TRBJ2-3 TRBV4-3 ASSLGREAGGINTQY
TRBJ2-7 TRBV18 ASSPGTVLSSEQY
TRBJ1-3 TRBV5-1 ASSPDGGNTIY
TRBJ1-1 TRBV9 ASSVDTGNTEAF
TRBJ1-1 TRBV28 ASSLFGPLGTEAF
TRBJ2-4 TRBV19 ASSVQGVENIQY
TRBJ2-7 TRBV2 ASSARQNQEQY
TRBJ2-7 TRBV10-2 ASSEGSYEQY
TRBJ1-2 TRBV30 AWSVLHGGFGYT
TRBJ2-7 TRBV6-5 ASSDYTYEQY
TRBJ2-5 TRBV2 ASSGSGGAETQY
TRBJ1-5 TRBV5-6 ASSLGDGSNQPQH
TRBJ2-5 TRBV7-9 ASSFTGSLQETQY
TRBJ2-7 TRBV7-8 ASSPRSSGRAYEQY
TRBJ2-2 TRBV5-4 ASSLAGIGGTGELF
TRBJ2-7 TRBV14 ASSQGGPEY